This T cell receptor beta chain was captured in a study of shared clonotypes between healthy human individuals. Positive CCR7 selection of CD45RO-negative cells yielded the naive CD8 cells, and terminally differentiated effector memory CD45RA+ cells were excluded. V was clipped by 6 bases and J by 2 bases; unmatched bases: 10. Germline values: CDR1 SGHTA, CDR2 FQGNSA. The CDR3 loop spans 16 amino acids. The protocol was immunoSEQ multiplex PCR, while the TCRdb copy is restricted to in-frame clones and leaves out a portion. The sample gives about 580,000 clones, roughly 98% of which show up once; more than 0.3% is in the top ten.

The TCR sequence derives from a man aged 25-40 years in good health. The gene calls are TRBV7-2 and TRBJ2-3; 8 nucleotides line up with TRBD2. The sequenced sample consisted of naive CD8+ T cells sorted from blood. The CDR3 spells CASRERAGAITDTQYF. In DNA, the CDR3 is TGTGCCAGCAGAGAGCGAGCGGGAGCTATCACAGATACGCAGTATTTT. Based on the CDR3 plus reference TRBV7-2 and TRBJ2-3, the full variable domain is GAGVSQSPSNKVTEKGKDVELRCDPISGHTALYWYRQSLGQGLEFLIYFQGNSAPDKSGLPSDRFSAERTGGSVSTLTIQRTQQEDSAVYLCASRERAGAITDTQYFGPGTRLTVL.